The sequence of this TCR beta chain was determined in a study of blood T cell repertoires in COVID-19. This table comes from immunoSEQ multiplex PCR, and its TCRdb copy is limited to in-frame clones, with some not included. The table lists 400,000 to 500,000 clones, about 88% of them singletons, with 1.4% in the top ten. Enrolled through a virtual design, the participants were between roughly 18 and 90 years of age and came from around 25 US areas. Within the 2 weeks before study entry, each person in the exposed group met a COVID-19 case. The source material was PBMCs or T cells enriched from blood (not recorded which). This clonotype was obtained from a woman aged 18-29 years who had been exposed to COVID-19.

In DNA form, the CDR3 reads TGTGCCAGTAGTATAAACAGGGGTGGCAATCAGCCCCAGCATTTT. Translating it yields CASSINRGGNQPQHF. The J gene is TRBJ1-5, the V gene TRBV19, with 7 bases identical to TRBD1. The CDR3 spans 15 residues. V was pared by 2 bases and J by 2 bases, with 3 bases of the junction left unmatched. Germline lookup yields CDR1 LNHDA and CDR2 SQIVND (reference sequence).